One and the same sample provided the 28 T cell receptor beta chains below, sequenced in a study of blood T cells in healthy people across ages. A second roughly 7 to 11 cycle PCR used barcoded and J-beta primers. TCRdb called the 5' RACE reads again in MiXCR, with one record for every CDR3 protein. This table has 800,000 to 900,000 distinct CDR3 sequences, under 80% appearing once. Sequenced: blood. The receptors come from a man younger than 40 in good health.

This clonotype was seen a few times. The chain uses TRBV7-2 and TRBJ1-5; possibly TRBD1 for D (5 bases). CDR3 length: 14 residues. Germline V CDR1 and CDR2: SGHTA, FQGNSA. Trimming pared 5 bases from V and 7 bases from J, leaving 15 bases between. Here the CDR3 reads CASSHDRSGQPQHF. The CDR3 DNA is TGTGCCAGCAGCCACGACAGATCCGGGCAGCCCCAGCATTTT.

V usage is TRBV3-1 and J usage is TRBJ2-1, with 7 positions matching TRBD2. The germline V gene encodes CDR1 LGHDT and CDR2 YNNKEL (reference sequence). This CDR3 contains 14 residues. The J segment lost 6 bases and the V segment lost 5 bases, leaving 7 bases of the junction unmatched. CDR3 DNA sequence: TGTGCCAGCAGCACTCCCGGGGGGATCAATGAGCAGTTCTTC. Translation gives CASSTPGGINEQFF.

This rearrangement joins TRBV7-2 to TRBJ2-7; 11 bases match TRBD2. The CDR3 covers 17 residues. Losses at the gene ends were 6 bases for V and 0 bases for J; bases not matched to a gene: 10. The V gene's germline CDR1 is SGHTA and CDR2 FQGNSA. CDR3 amino acids: CASSYSGGVPFSYEQYF. As DNA, the CDR3 is TGTGCCAGCAGTTATAGCGGGGGGGTTCCTTTCTCCTACGAGCAGTACTTC.

Concerning this clonotype itself: A much larger clone sits a single nucleotide away, making a read error possible. This sequence joins TRBV13 and TRBJ1-1; D remains ambiguous. CDR3 length: 11 amino acids. From germline, CDR1 is PRHDT and CDR2 FYEKMQ (reference sequence). Trimming removed 5 bases from V and 7 bases from J, with 8 bases in between. The CDR3 protein is CASSVSHEAFF. CDR3 nucleotide sequence: TGTGCCAGCAGCGTGAGCCATGAAGCTTTCTTT.

Worth noting for this clonotype: An end of the junction differs from the germline gene, which may be a read error. The rearrangement uses TRBV20-1 and TRBJ2-1; D gene unclear. CDR3 length: 15 amino acids. The germline V gene encodes CDR1 DFQATT and CDR2 SNEGSKA (reference sequence). In nucleotides, the CDR3 is TGCAGTGCGAGAGCCACAGACTCTGGATGGAATGAGCAGTTCTTC. Its translation: CSARATDSGWNEQFF.

The V call is TRBV3-1, the J call TRBJ2-7; TRBD1 matches at 12 bases. Matching the DNA end better, TRBJ2-5 makes the J call doubtful. Germline-derived CDR1 and CDR2 are LGHDT and YNNKEL (reference sequence). This CDR3 is 16 amino acids long. CDR3 loop: CASSFRPGQGAETQYF. CDR3 sequence (DNA): TGTGCCAGCAGCTTCCGACCGGGACAGGGGGCAGAGACCCAGTACTTC.

This clonotype was seen at least ten times. The rearrangement links TRBV14 to TRBJ2-1; 9 bases map to TRBD2. Germline V gene data show CDR1 as SGHDN and CDR2 as FVKESK. The CDR3 extends over 17 amino acids. V lost 5 bases, J lost 3 bases, and 11 bases stayed unmatched. The CDR3 here is CASSARRAGGYYNEQFF. Here the CDR3 DNA reads TGTGCCAGCAGCGCTAGGCGAGCGGGGGGCTACTACAATGAGCAGTTCTTC.

In DNA form, the CDR3 reads TGCAGTGCTACTCCCGGGACTTCGACCTACGAGCAGTACTTC. Protein product: CSATPGTSTYEQYF. The gene calls are TRBV20-1 and TRBJ2-7, with D perhaps TRBD2 (6 bases). The CDR3 runs to 14 residues. CDR1 DFQATT and CDR2 SNEGSKA come from the germline V gene (reference sequence). Trimming stripped 4 bases from V and 2 bases from J, with 15 bases between.

The gene calls are TRBV28 and TRBJ2-1; D remains ambiguous. Per the germline V gene, CDR1 is MDHEN and CDR2 is SYDVKM. V was cut by 8 bases and J by 3 bases, with 8 bases left in between. The CDR3 spans 12 residues. The CDR3 DNA is TGTGCCAGCGTTGGTAACTACAATGAGCAGTTCTTC. Its translation: CASVGNYNEQFF.

In this sample, this clonotype turned up a few times. The gene calls are TRBV28 and TRBJ2-1; D gene unclear. This CDR3 has 12 residues. Trimming stripped 3 bases from V and 9 bases from J, with 9 bases between. Germline assignment: CDR1 MDHEN and CDR2 SYDVKM. CDR3 residues: CASSFPAAEQFF. The CDR3 DNA is TGTGCCAGCAGTTTTCCCGCGGCTGAGCAGTTCTTC. The whole variable domain, remainder taken from reference TRBV28 and TRBJ2-1, is DVKVTQSSRYLVKRTGEKVFLECVQDMDHENMFWYRQDPGLGLRLIYFSYDVKMKEKGDIPEGYSVSREKKERFSLILESASTNQTSMYLCASSFPAAEQFFGPGTRLTVL.

This clonotype has only a few counts. V and J are TRBV20-1 and TRBJ1-5; D unresolved. Trimming removed 6 bases at V and 0 bases at J, with 12 bases between. CDR1 is DFQATT, CDR2 SNEGSKA, per germline (reference sequence). The CDR3 consists of 14 residues. The CDR3 loop is CSADPDNSNQPQHF. DNA of the CDR3: TGCAGTGCCGACCCAGATAATAGCAATCAGCCCCAGCATTTT.

Here the CDR3 DNA reads TGTGCTAGTGGTTTCCAGGGGGCCAGGGCTTTCAATCAGCCCCAGCATTTT. Translated, it gives CASGFQGARAFNQPQHF. The genes are TRBV12-5 and TRBJ1-5; 8 positions agree with TRBD1. J was trimmed by 3 bases and V by 3 bases; bases with no gene match: 10. The germline CDR1 and CDR2 sequences are LGHNT and FRNRAP. This CDR3 spans 17 amino acids.

This chain joins TRBV6-2 or TRBV6-3 and TRBJ2-3; TRBD2 aligns across 7 bases. The V and J ends lost 4 bases and 6 bases, in that order; junction bases with no gene match: 16. The CDR3 length is 17 residues. In germline, CDR1 is MNHEY, CDR2 SVGEGT. The CDR3: CASSFPGLAAPRDTQYF. DNA of the CDR3: TGTGCCAGCAGTTTCCCGGGGCTAGCGGCGCCGCGGGATACGCAGTATTTT.

V and J are TRBV7-2 and TRBJ2-7; D is perhaps TRBD1 or TRBD2 (5 bases each). Germline CDR1 SGHTA, CDR2 FQGNSA. CDR3 size: 15 residues. Between the trimmed V and J ends, which lost 3 bases and 0 bases, there was a span of 12 bases. CDR3 protein: CASSFITGGSYEQYF. As DNA, the CDR3 is TGTGCCAGCAGCTTTATTACTGGGGGCTCCTACGAGCAGTACTTC.

This clonotype was found a few times. V usage is TRBV6-2 or TRBV6-3 and J usage is TRBJ2-7; D uncertain. This CDR3 comprises 13 residues. Per the germline V gene, CDR1 is MNHEY and CDR2 is SVGEGT. Trimming shortened V by 2 bases and J by 1 base, and 6 bases separated the two germline ends. Written as DNA, the CDR3 is TGTGCCAGCAGTTACGCCAGATCCTACGAGCAGTACTTC. It specifies CASSYARSYEQYF.

This clonotype was recorded a few times. The rearrangement links TRBV7-3 to TRBJ2-2; D is uncertain. There are 13 residues in the CDR3. With 2 bases removed from V and 3 bases from J, the gap between germline ends came to 4 bases. Germline V CDR1 and CDR2: SGHTA, FQGTGA. In DNA form, the CDR3 reads TGTGCCAGCAGCTTATCAGACACCGGGGAGCTGTTTTTT. This sequence encodes CASSLSDTGELFF.

V and J are TRBV20-1 and TRBJ1-2; the D is unclear. The V end was cut by 3 bases, the J end by 4 bases, with 30 bases between. The germline gives CDR1 DFQATT, CDR2 SNEGSKA (reference sequence). CDR3 length: 19 residues. The CDR3 DNA sequence: TGCAGTGCTAGTCATCAGCCCCTCCTAGTGTCCCCACAAGTCTATGGCTACACCTTC. Its protein product is CSASHQPLLVSPQVYGYTF.

There are a few counts of this clonotype. The chain is built from TRBV7-2 and TRBJ2-7, with 10 bases that match TRBD2. The CDR3 loop spans 15 amino acids. The germline CDR1 and CDR2 sequences are SGHTA and FQGNSA. V was clipped by 3 bases and J by 6 bases; unmatched bases: 8. CDR3 DNA: TGTGCCAGCAGCTTTAAAGCGGGGGGGCCGGTCGAGCAGTACTTC. It encodes CASSFKAGGPVEQYF.

The chain employs TRBV4-3 and TRBJ2-1; 11 nucleotides line up with TRBD2. The V gene end was trimmed by 2 bases and the J gene end by 5 bases; junction bases not matched to a gene: 8. Germline assignment: CDR1 LGHNA and CDR2 YSLEER. The CDR3 covers 17 residues. The CDR3 bases are TGCGCCAGCAGCCAACATGTAGCGGGGGGGCTGGACAATGAGCAGTTCTTC. Residues: CASSQHVAGGLDNEQFF.

The genes are TRBV7-2 and TRBJ2-1, with a tentative D call TRBD1 (8 bases). Matching the DNA end better, TRBJ2-7 makes the J call doubtful. Looked up from germline, CDR1 is SGHTA and CDR2 is FQGNSA. The CDR3 extends over 15 amino acids. The CDR3 loop is CASSLSGTGHNEQYF. As DNA, the CDR3 is TGTGCCAGCAGCTTAAGCGGGACAGGTCACAATGAGCAGTACTTC.

This clonotype has a handful of counts. V gene TRBV4-1 combines with J gene TRBJ1-6; D is unclear. The CDR3 totals 16 residues. Trimming removed 4 bases at V and 3 bases at J, with 13 bases between. Germline values: CDR1 MGHRA, CDR2 YSYEKL. The CDR3 bases are TGCGCCAGCAGCCTAGGTATGGGAAACTATAATTCACCCCTCCACTTT. It yields the protein CASSLGMGNYNSPLHF.

The chain carries TRBV10-2 and TRBJ1-2, with D perhaps TRBD1 (5 bases). This CDR3 has 14 amino acids. Trimming stripped 7 bases from V and 7 bases from J, with 19 bases between. The V gene's germline CDR1 is WSHSY and CDR2 SAAADI. The CDR3 DNA sequence: TGCGCCAGCACGCTGGCGGGACGCTTCGCTGGCTACACCTTC. This codes for CASTLAGRFAGYTF.

This chain uses TRBV4-3 with TRBJ2-1; 12 bases match TRBD1. This CDR3 is 16 amino acids long. CDR1 is LGHNA, CDR2 YSLEER, per germline. The junction had 7 bases not matched to a gene; V was cut back by 2 bases and J by 8 bases. The CDR3 region is CASSQLPGQGADEQFF. CDR3 bases: TGCGCCAGCAGCCAACTACCGGGACAGGGGGCCGATGAGCAGTTCTTC.

This chain uses TRBV12-5 with TRBJ1-6; D perhaps matches TRBD1 (6 bases). Per germline, CDR1 LGHNT and CDR2 FRNRAP. V lost 5 bases, J lost 8 bases, and 13 bases lay in between. The CDR3 is made up of 14 amino acids. CDR3 in DNA: TGTGCTAGTGGTCCAGGACAGCAGGATTCACCCCTCCACTTT. This sequence encodes CASGPGQQDSPLHF.

The chain combines TRBV28 with TRBJ2-3; D call uncertain. This CDR3 spans 13 amino acids. Trimming removed 2 bases from V and 4 bases from J, with 7 bases in between. Germline CDR1 MDHEN, CDR2 SYDVKM. The CDR3 nucleotides are TGTGCCAGCAGTTTACCTAGGCCAGATACGCAGTATTTT. This gives the protein CASSLPRPDTQYF.

The genes are TRBV12-3 or TRBV12-4 and TRBJ2-6, with no clear D. This CDR3 spans 17 amino acids. Deletions cut 7 bases from V and 0 bases from J, with 16 bases between. CDR3 DNA sequence: TGTGCCAGCATCGCGAAACCTCCTAACTCTGGGGCCAACGTCCTGACTTTC. Translation: CASIAKPPNSGANVLTF.

The chain joins TRBV5-1 to TRBJ1-2, with 10 nucleotides matching TRBD1. V was pared by 3 bases and J by 5 bases, with 4 bases of the junction left unmatched. Germline CDR1 SGHRS, CDR2 YFSETQ. This CDR3 comprises 14 residues. The CDR3 region has the DNA TGCGCCAGCAGCTCCGGACAGGGGGTTTATGGCTACACCTTC. Protein sequence: CASSSGQGVYGYTF.

V and J are TRBV7-8 and TRBJ1-4; TRBD1 is a possible D gene (5 bases). CDR1 and CDR2 from the germline V gene are SGHVS and FQNEAQ. This CDR3 region has 16 residues. The V end lost 3 bases, the J end lost 6 bases, and 17 bases lay between the germline ends. This CDR3 is CASSFGAGVQDEKLFF. Here the CDR3 DNA reads TGTGCCAGCAGCTTCGGCGCGGGGGTGCAGGATGAAAAACTGTTTTTT. Variable domain in full (rest from reference TRBV7-8 and TRBJ1-4): GAGVSQSPRYKVAKRGQDVALRCDPISGHVSLFWYQQALGQGPEFLTYFQNEAQLDKSGLPSDRFFAERPEGSVSTLKIQRTQQEDSAVYLCASSFGAGVQDEKLFFGSGTQLSVL.